This T cell receptor (beta chain) appears in the sequencing data of a study of cytomegalovirus exposure and HLA in healthy donors. This clone was detected a few times. 60 Vbeta and 13 Jbeta primers were used in PCR. In the authors' methods: In a later analysis, the count reached 80 million or so unique TCR beta chains, with roughly 9.9 million shared. Generated by immunoSEQ multiplex PCR, the TCRdb table keeps only in-frame clones and is missing some. The V and J calls and the clone size are those of that table, but D and trimming were determined from the DNA. The sample shows roughly 110,000 clones, 70% to 80% of them seen only once. This CDR3 is built from 14 residues. Trimming stripped 4 bases from V and 4 bases from J, with 11 bases between. Germline CDR1 is MDHEN and CDR2 is SYDVKM.

This rearrangement joins TRBV28 to TRBJ1-5; weak D call: TRBD1 (5 bases). Sample: PBMCs. The TCR sequence derives from a female donor in good health and CMV-seronegative. CDR3 protein: CASSSAGFNQPQHF. CDR3 DNA: TGTGCCAGCAGTTCGGCAGGGTTTAATCAGCCCCAGCATTTT.